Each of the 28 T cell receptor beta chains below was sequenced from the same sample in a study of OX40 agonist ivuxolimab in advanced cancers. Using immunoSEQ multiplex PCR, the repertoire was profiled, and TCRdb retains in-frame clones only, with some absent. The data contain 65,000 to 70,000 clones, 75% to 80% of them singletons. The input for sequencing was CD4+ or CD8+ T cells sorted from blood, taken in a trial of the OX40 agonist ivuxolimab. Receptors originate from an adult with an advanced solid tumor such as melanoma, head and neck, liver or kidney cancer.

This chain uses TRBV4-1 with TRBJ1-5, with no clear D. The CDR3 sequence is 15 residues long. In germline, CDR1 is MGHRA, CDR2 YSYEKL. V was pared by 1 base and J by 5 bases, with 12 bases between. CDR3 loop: CASSQAFTVYQPQHF. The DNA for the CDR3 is TGCGCCAGCAGCCAAGCGTTCACGGTCTATCAGCCCCAGCATTTT.

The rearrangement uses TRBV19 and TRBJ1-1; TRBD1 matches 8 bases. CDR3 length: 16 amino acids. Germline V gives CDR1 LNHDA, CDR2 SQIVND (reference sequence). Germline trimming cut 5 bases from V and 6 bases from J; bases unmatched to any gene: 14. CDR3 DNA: TGTGCCAGTAGTTTTACAGGGGGTCCTTCGGTTTCTGAAGCTTTCTTT. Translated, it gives CASSFTGGPSVSEAFF.

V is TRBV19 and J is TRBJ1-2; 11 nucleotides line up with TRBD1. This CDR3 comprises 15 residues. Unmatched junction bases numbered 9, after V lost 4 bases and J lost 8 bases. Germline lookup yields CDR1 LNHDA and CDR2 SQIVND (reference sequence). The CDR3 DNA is TGTGCCAGTAGTAGCACACGGACAGGGGGCCGCGGCTACACCTTC. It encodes CASSSTRTGGRGYTF.

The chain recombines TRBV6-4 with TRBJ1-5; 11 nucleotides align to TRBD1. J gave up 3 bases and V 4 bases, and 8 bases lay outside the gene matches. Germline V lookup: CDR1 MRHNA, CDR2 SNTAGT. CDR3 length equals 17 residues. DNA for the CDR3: TGTGCCAGCAGTGTTCCGGGACAGGGGGAATTCAATCAGCCCCAGCATTTT. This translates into CASSVPGQGEFNQPQHF.

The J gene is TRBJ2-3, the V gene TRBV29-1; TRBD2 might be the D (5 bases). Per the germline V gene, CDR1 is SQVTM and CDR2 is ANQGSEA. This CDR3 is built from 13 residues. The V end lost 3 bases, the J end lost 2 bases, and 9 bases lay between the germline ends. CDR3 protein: CSVEEVATDTQYF. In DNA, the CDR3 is TGCAGCGTTGAGGAGGTAGCCACAGATACGCAGTATTTT.

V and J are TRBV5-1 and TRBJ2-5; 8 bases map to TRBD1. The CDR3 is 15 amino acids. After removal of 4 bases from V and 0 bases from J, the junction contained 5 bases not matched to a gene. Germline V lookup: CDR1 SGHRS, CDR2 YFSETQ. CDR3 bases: TGCGCCAGCAGCATCGGGACAGGATACCAAGAGACCCAGTACTTC. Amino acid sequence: CASSIGTGYQETQYF.

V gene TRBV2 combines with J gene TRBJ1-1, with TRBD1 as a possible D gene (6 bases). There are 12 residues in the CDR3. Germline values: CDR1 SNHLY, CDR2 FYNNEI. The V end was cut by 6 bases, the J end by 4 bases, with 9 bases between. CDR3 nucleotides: TGTGCCAGCAGAGGACAGTCCACTGAAGCTTTCTTT. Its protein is CASRGQSTEAFF.

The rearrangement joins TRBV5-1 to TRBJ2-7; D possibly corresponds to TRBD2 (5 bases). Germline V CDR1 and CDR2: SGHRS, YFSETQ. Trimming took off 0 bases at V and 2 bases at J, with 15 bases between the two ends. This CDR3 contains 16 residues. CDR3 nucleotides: TGCGCCAGCAGCTTGGCCGCCTCCCGGGGAACCTACGAGCAGTACTTC. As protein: CASSLAASRGTYEQYF.

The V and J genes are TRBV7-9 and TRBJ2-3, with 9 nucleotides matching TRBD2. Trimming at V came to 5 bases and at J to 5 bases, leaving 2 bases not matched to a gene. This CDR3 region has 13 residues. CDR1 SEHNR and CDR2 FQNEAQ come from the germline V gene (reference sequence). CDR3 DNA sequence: TGTGCCAGCAGCAAGACTAGCGGAGATACGCAGTATTTT. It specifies CASSKTSGDTQYF.

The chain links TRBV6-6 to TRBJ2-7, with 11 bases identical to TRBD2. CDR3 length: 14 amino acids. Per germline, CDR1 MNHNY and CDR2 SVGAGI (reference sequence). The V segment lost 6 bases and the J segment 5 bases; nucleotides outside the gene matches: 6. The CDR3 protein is CASRLLAGGDEQYF. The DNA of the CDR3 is TGTGCCAGCAGACTCCTAGCGGGGGGAGACGAGCAGTACTTC.

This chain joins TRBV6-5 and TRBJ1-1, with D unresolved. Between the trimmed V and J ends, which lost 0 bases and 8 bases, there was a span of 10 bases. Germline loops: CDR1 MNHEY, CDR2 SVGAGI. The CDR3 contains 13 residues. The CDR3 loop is CASSYSNSPEAFF. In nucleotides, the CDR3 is TGTGCCAGCAGTTACTCGAACTCACCAGAAGCTTTCTTT.

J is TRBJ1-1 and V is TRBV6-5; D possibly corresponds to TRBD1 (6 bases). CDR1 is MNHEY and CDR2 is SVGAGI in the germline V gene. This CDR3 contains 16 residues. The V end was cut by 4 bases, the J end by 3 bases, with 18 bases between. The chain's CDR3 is CASSWGPGGLHTEAFF. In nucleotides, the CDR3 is TGTGCCAGCAGTTGGGGGCCGGGGGGATTGCACACTGAAGCTTTCTTT.

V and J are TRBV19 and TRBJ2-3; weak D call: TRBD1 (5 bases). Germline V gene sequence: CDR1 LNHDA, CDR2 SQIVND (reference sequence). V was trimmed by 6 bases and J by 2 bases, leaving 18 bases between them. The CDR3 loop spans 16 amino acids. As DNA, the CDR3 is TGTGCCAGTAGCCGACTCGACGGACACTCCACAGATACGCAGTATTTT. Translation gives CASSRLDGHSTDTQYF. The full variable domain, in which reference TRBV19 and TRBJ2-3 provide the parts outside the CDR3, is DGGITQSPKYLFRKEGQNVTLSCEQNLNHDAMYWYRQDPGQGLRLIYYSQIVNDFQKGDIAEGYSVSREKKESFPLTVTSAQKNPTAFYLCASSRLDGHSTDTQYFGPGTRLTVL.

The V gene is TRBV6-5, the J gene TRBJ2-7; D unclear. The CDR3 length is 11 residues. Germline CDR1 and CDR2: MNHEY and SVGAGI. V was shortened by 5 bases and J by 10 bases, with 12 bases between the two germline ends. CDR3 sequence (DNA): TGTGCCAGCAGTACACAGTGGAATCAGTACTTC. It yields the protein CASSTQWNQYF.

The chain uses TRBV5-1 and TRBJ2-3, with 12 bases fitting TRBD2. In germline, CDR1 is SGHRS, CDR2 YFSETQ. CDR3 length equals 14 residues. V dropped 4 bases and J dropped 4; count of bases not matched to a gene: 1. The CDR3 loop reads CASSRTSGADTQYF. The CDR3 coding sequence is TGCGCCAGCAGCCGGACTAGCGGGGCAGATACGCAGTATTTT.

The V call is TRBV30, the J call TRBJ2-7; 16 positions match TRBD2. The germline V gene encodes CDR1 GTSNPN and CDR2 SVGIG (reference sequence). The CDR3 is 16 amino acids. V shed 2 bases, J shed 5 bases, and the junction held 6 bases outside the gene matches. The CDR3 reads CAWSRGLAGGPDEQYF. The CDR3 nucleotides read TGTGCCTGGAGTCGGGGACTAGCGGGAGGGCCGGACGAGCAGTACTTC.

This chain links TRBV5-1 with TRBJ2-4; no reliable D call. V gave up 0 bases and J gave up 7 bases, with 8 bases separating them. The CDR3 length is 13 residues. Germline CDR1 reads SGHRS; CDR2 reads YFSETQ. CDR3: CASSLGPANIQYF. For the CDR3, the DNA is TGCGCCAGCAGCTTGGGTCCAGCTAACATTCAGTACTTC.

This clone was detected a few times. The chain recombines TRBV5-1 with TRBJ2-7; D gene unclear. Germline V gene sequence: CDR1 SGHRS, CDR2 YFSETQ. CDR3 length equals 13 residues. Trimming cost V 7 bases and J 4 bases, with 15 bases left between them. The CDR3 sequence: CASGSAAGYEQYF. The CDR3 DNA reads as TGCGCCAGCGGGTCGGCGGCCGGTTACGAGCAGTACTTC.

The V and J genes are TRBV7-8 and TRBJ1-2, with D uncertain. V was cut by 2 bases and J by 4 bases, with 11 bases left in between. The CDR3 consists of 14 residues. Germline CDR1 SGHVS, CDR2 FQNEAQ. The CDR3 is CASSLFADIYGYTF. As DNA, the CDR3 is TGTGCCAGCAGCTTATTTGCAGATATCTATGGCTACACCTTC.

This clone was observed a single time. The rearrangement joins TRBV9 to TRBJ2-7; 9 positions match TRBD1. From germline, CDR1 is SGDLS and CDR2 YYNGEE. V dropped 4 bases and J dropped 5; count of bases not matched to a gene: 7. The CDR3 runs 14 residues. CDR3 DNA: TGTGCCAGCAGCCTTTGGGACAGGGACGACGAGCAGTACTTC. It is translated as CASSLWDRDDEQYF.

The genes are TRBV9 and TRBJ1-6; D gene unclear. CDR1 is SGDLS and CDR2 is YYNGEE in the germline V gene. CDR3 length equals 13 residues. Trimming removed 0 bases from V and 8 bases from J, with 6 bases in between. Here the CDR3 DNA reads TGTGCCAGCAGCGTAGTTTTTGATTCACCCCTCCACTTT. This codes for CASSVVFDSPLHF.

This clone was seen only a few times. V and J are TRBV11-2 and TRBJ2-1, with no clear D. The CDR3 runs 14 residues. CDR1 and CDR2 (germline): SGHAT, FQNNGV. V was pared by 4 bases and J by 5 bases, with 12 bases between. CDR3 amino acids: CASSSVRKDNEQFF. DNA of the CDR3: TGTGCCAGCAGCTCCGTAAGAAAAGACAATGAGCAGTTCTTC.

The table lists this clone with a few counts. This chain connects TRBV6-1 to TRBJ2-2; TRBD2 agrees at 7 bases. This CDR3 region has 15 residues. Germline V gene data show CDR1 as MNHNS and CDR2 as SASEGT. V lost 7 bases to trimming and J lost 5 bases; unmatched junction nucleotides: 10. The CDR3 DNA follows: TGTGCCAGCATGTCCAGGGAGGGTGCGACCGGGGAGCTGTTTTTT. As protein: CASMSREGATGELFF.

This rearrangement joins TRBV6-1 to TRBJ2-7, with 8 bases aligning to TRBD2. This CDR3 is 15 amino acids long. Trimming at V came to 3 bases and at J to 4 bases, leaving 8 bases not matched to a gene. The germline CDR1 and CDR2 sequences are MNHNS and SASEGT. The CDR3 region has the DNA TGTGCCAGCAGTGACGCCGGCGGGGGGCATTACGAGCAGTACTTC. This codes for CASSDAGGGHYEQYF.

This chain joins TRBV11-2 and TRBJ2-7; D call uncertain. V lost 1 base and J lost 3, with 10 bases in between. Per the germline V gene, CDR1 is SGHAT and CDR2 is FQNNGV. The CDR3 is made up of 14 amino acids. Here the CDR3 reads CASSLAWASYEQYF. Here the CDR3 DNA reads TGTGCCAGCAGCTTAGCGTGGGCTAGCTACGAGCAGTACTTC.

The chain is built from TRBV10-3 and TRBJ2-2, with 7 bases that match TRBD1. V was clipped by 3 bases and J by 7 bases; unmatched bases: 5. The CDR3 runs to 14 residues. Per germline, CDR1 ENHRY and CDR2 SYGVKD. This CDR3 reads CAISDSRTGGELFF. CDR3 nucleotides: TGTGCCATCAGTGACTCCCGGACAGGCGGGGAGCTGTTTTTT.

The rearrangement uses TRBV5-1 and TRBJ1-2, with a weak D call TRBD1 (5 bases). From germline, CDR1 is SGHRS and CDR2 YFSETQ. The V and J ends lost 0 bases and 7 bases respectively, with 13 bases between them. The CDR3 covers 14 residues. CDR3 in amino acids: CASSLAGQGRGYTF. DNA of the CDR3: TGCGCCAGCAGCTTGGCCGGGCAGGGTCGTGGCTACACCTTC. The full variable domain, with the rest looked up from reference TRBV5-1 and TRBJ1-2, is KAGVTQTPRYLIKTRGQQVTLSCSPISGHRSVSWYQQTPGQGLQFLFEYFSETQRNKGNFPGRFSGRQFSNSRSEMNVSTLELGDSALYLCASSLAGQGRGYTFGSGTRLTVV.

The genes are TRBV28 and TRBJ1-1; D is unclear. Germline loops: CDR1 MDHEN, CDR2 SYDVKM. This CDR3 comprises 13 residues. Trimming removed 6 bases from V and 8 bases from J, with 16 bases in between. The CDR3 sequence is CASSDGASPEAFF. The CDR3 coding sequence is TGTGCCAGCAGCGATGGAGCCAGTCCAGAAGCTTTCTTT.